The T cell receptor (beta chain) described here comes from a study of blood T cell repertoires in COVID-19. For the study at large: The United States, Italy and Spain supplied acute and convalescent COVID-19 samples. Nucleic acid was either cDNA or gDNA, and it came from T cells, B-cell-depleted T cells, or PBMCs.

Seattle enrolled patients during active infection and tracked them longitudinally. There are 15 residues in the CDR3. The germline V gene has CDR1 LNHNV and CDR2 YYDKDF (reference sequence). Unmatched junction bases numbered 5, after V lost 7 bases and J lost 1 base. Under the authors' procedure: Scientists estimated how many nucleated cells there were by amplifying reference gene primers. Libraries were prepared by immunoSEQ multiplex PCR; TCRdb keeps only in-frame clonotypes and omits some of them. V, J and clone size reflect that table, while D and trimming were determined from the DNA. The sample includes fewer than 300,000 clones, 90% to 95% of them seen just once.

The chain uses TRBV15 and TRBJ2-2; 8 bases line up with TRBD2. The sample comprised peripheral blood. The receptor's source is a woman between 25 and 40 years old with COVID-19, enrolled during active disease. The CDR3 DNA reads as TGTGCCACCACCCCGACTAGCGTGAACACCGGGGAGCTGTTTTTT. Translating gives CATTPTSVNTGELFF.